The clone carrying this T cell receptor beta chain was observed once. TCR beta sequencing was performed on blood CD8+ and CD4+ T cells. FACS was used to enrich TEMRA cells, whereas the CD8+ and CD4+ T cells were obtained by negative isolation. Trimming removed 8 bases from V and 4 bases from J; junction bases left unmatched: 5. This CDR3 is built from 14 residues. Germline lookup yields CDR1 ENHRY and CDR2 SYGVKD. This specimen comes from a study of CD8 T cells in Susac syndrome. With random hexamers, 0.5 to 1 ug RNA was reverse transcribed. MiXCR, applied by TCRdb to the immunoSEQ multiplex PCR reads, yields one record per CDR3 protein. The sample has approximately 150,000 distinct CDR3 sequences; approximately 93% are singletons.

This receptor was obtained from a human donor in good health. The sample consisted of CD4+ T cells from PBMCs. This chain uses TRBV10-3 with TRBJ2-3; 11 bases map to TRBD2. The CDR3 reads CAIGSGRAPDTQYF. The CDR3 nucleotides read TGTGCCATCGGTAGCGGGAGGGCCCCAGATACGCAGTATTTT.